This T cell receptor (beta chain) came from a study of T cell responses to AZD1222 COVID-19 vaccine. This clone was detected once. Produced via immunoSEQ multiplex PCR; TCRdb's table is partial and in-frame only. The data contain about 140,000 clones, around 87% of them singletons. CDR1 and CDR2 (germline): MNHNS, SASEGT. V lost 1 base, J lost 7 bases, and 16 bases lay in between. The CDR3 extends over 15 amino acids. The chain has TRBV6-1 and TRBJ1-2; TRBD1 might be the D (5 bases). The receptor was isolated from an adult in good health. This specimen was peripheral blood, taken on day 0 of AZD1222 vaccination. The CDR3 sequence is CASSEGRARFGGYTF. The CDR3 DNA sequence: TGTGCCAGCAGTGAAGGCAGGGCAAGGTTCGGTGGCTACACCTTC.